These 19 T cell receptor beta chains were all obtained from the same sample, sequenced in a study of CD8+ T cells in alopecia areata. In each case, RNA was isolated and then reverse transcribed into cDNA as the sequencing template. Libraries were prepared by immunoSEQ multiplex PCR; TCRdb keeps only in-frame clonotypes and omits some of them. The sample carries roughly 100,000 clones, roughly 53% recorded once. Sequenced input: CD4+ T cells sorted from blood. These receptors were obtained from a human donor in good health.

V is TRBV25-1 and J is TRBJ2-5, with 9 positions matching TRBD2. The trim removed 2 bases at V and 3 bases at J, leaving 10 bases unmatched. Germline CDR1 is MGHDK and CDR2 is SYGVNS. CDR3 length: 17 residues. The CDR3 region has the DNA TGTGCCAGCAGTGAACGGGGTAGCGGGGGATTTAAAGAGACCCAGTACTTC. It codes for CASSERGSGGFKETQYF.

In this sample, this clone turned up a few times. The chain uses TRBV5-1 and TRBJ2-3, with D possibly being TRBD2 (5 bases). The CDR3 sequence is 14 residues long. The germline V gene encodes CDR1 SGHRS and CDR2 YFSETQ. Trimming stripped 2 bases from V and 2 bases from J, with 9 bases between. DNA for the CDR3: TGCGCCAGCAGCTTAGAGGGCCCCACAGATACGCAGTATTTT. Amino acids: CASSLEGPTDTQYF.

V usage is TRBV2 and J usage is TRBJ1-1; TRBD1 might be the D (5 bases). The V gene's germline CDR1 is SNHLY and CDR2 FYNNEI. Trimming removed 2 bases from V and 4 bases from J, with 11 bases in between. CDR3 length: 14 residues. The CDR3 DNA follows: TGTGCCAGCAGTGAACAACAGGCGGGCACTGAAGCTTTCTTT. Translating gives CASSEQQAGTEAFF.

The rearrangement uses TRBV5-1 and TRBJ1-6; possible D gene TRBD1, 6 bases. Looked up from germline, CDR1 is SGHRS and CDR2 is YFSETQ. The V end was cut by 3 bases, the J end by 6 bases, with 13 bases between. CDR3 length: 15 amino acids. This CDR3 reads CASSSGQRVNSPLHF. In DNA, the CDR3 is TGCGCCAGCAGCTCCGGACAGCGAGTTAATTCACCCCTCCACTTT.

The genes are TRBV29-1 and TRBJ2-7; 7 bases are a match to TRBD1. Germline CDR1 is SQVTM and CDR2 is ANQGSEA. The CDR3 length is 11 residues. Trimming cost V 6 bases and J 4 bases; bases outside gene matches: 3. The CDR3 protein is CSVGTEYEQYF. CDR3 nucleotide sequence: TGCAGCGTGGGGACAGAGTACGAGCAGTACTTC.

V is TRBV7-9 and J is TRBJ2-7; the D gene is possibly TRBD2 (5 bases). Germline lookup yields CDR1 SEHNR and CDR2 FQNEAQ (reference sequence). Trimming took 5 bases from V and 7 from J, leaving 12 bases between them. The CDR3 consists of 12 residues. For the CDR3, the DNA is TGTGCCAGCAGCCCCGGACCGGGGGAGCAGTACTTC. Translating gives CASSPGPGEQYF.

This rearrangement joins TRBV21-1 to TRBJ2-6; TRBD1 is the table's D call, not checked against the DNA. TRBV21-1 is deemed a pseudogene. This CDR3 has 17 amino acids. CDR3 protein: CASRGDREDAGANVLTF. CDR3 nucleotide sequence: TGTGCCAGCAGGGGGGACAGGGAGGACGCTGGGGCCAACGTCCTGACTTTC.

The chain has TRBV6-1 and TRBJ2-3, with TRBD1 identical over 7 bases. This CDR3 is built from 13 residues. The V segment lost 2 bases and the J segment 6 bases; nucleotides outside the gene matches: 2. Germline CDR1 is MNHNS and CDR2 is SASEGT. The chain's CDR3 is CASSEYRGDTQYF. The DNA of the CDR3 is TGTGCCAGCAGTGAATACAGGGGTGATACGCAGTATTTT.

The chain couples TRBV2 to TRBJ1-5; D uncertain. The CDR3 consists of 12 residues. Germline-derived CDR1 and CDR2 are SNHLY and FYNNEI. Between the trimmed V and J ends, which lost 4 bases and 4 bases, there was a span of 5 bases. CDR3 in amino acids: CASSALNQPQHF. The CDR3 DNA is TGTGCCAGCAGTGCCTTAAATCAGCCCCAGCATTTT.

The rearrangement joins TRBV7-2 to TRBJ2-7; 7 nucleotides match TRBD2. Germline V lookup: CDR1 SGHTA, CDR2 FQGNSA. CDR3 length equals 13 residues. The junction had 2 bases not matched to a gene; V was cut back by 2 bases and J by 4 bases. The CDR3 bases are TGTGCCAGCAGCTTACCCGGGGGGTACGAGCAGTACTTC. Its protein is CASSLPGGYEQYF. The full variable domain, in which reference TRBV7-2 and TRBJ2-7 provide the parts outside the CDR3, is GAGVSQSPSNKVTEKGKDVELRCDPISGHTALYWYRQSLGQGLEFLIYFQGNSAPDKSGLPSDRFSAERTGGSVSTLTIQRTQQEDSAVYLCASSLPGGYEQYFGPGTRLTVT.

The chain recombines TRBV5-1 with TRBJ1-5; the D gene is possibly TRBD1 (6 bases). In germline, CDR1 is SGHRS, CDR2 YFSETQ. The V end was cut by 0 bases, the J end by 5 bases, with 9 bases between. This CDR3 contains 14 residues. DNA of the CDR3: TGCGCCAGCAGCTTGGTTGACAGGTATCAGCCCCAGCATTTT. Protein: CASSLVDRYQPQHF.

This clone has a count of ten or more. The rearrangement joins TRBV19 to TRBJ1-1; D call uncertain. The CDR3 runs to 14 residues. V lost 1 base to trimming and J lost 1 base, with 7 bases between them. The germline V gene encodes CDR1 LNHDA and CDR2 SQIVND (reference sequence). For the CDR3, the DNA is TGTGCCAGTAGTATAGTATGGGGGAACACTGAAGCTTTCTTT. Protein product: CASSIVWGNTEAFF.

The V gene is TRBV6-6, the J gene TRBJ1-2, with D possibly matching TRBD1 (6 bases). This CDR3 comprises 13 residues. Trimming took off 2 bases at V and 7 bases at J, with 11 bases between the two ends. Germline V gene data show CDR1 as MNHNY and CDR2 as SVGAGI (reference sequence). The CDR3 nucleotides are TGTGCCAGCAGTTACAACCAAGGGGGTGGCTACACCTTC. This encodes CASSYNQGGGYTF.

The chain links TRBV28 to TRBJ2-7, with a tentative D call TRBD2 (5 bases). V gave up 10 bases and J gave up 6 bases, with 13 bases separating them. CDR3 length: 11 amino acids. The V gene's germline CDR1 is MDHEN and CDR2 SYDVKM. CDR3 sequence: CATRTVLEQYF. In DNA form, the CDR3 reads TGTGCCACCAGGACTGTGCTCGAGCAGTACTTC.

This clone was observed a handful of times. The V gene is TRBV25-1, the J gene TRBJ2-5; no reliable D call. The CDR3 is 13 amino acids. V was clipped by 6 bases and J by 2 bases, with 10 bases between them. Germline V gene data show CDR1 as MGHDK and CDR2 as SYGVNS. The DNA of the CDR3 is TGTGCCAGCAGATCCACGGAGCAAGAGACCCAGTACTTC. Translated: CASRSTEQETQYF.

The chain has TRBV30 and TRBJ2-1; 7 bases agree with TRBD1. CDR1 GTSNPN and CDR2 SVGIG come from the germline V gene (reference sequence). V was clipped by 3 bases and J by 11 bases; unmatched bases: 4. There are 11 residues in the CDR3. CDR3 amino acids: CAWSRQGQQFF. CDR3 sequence (DNA): TGTGCCTGGAGCAGACAGGGTCAGCAGTTCTTC.

The table lists this clone with a few counts. The genes are TRBV29-1 and TRBJ2-3, with no clear D. Germline CDR1 reads SQVTM; CDR2 reads ANQGSEA. The CDR3 is 12 residues long. Trimming took off 6 bases at V and 5 bases at J, with 12 bases between the two ends. CDR3 DNA sequence: TGCAGCGTGATCATAGGAGTAGATACGCAGTATTTT. Its translation is CSVIIGVDTQYF.

V and J are TRBV27 and TRBJ1-6; 8 nucleotides line up with TRBD1. The CDR3 is made up of 16 amino acids. Germline V gives CDR1 MNHEY, CDR2 SMNVEV (reference sequence). Losses at the gene ends were 6 bases for V and 9 bases for J; bases not matched to a gene: 13. The CDR3 DNA reads as TGTGCCAGCAGGGCCGGGACAGGAGAACGGATTTCACCCCTCCACTTT. Its protein is CASRAGTGERISPLHF.

V and J are TRBV7-9 and TRBJ2-3; D is undetermined. V lost 4 bases to trimming and J lost 2 bases, with 13 bases between them. Looked up from germline, CDR1 is SEHNR and CDR2 is FQNEAQ (reference sequence). The CDR3 contains 15 residues. The CDR3 spells CASSSIEWYTDTQYF. The CDR3 DNA sequence: TGTGCCAGCAGCTCAATCGAGTGGTACACAGATACGCAGTATTTT. The whole variable domain, filled in from reference TRBV7-9 and TRBJ2-3, reads DTGVSQNPRHKITKRGQNVTFRCDPISEHNRLYWYRQTLGQGPEFLTYFQNEAQLEKSRLLSDRFSAERPKGSFSTLEIQRTEQGDSAMYLCASSSIEWYTDTQYFGPGTRLTVL.